These T cell receptor beta chains were read from a single sample in a study of blood T cell repertoires in COVID-19. The protocol was immunoSEQ multiplex PCR, while the TCRdb copy is restricted to in-frame clones and leaves out a portion. In the table there are a few hundred thousand clones, around 83% of which are singletons. Sequencing was carried out using peripheral blood. These receptors all stem from a woman aged 70 to 79 with COVID-19, enrolled during active disease. The CDR3 runs from the conserved cysteine through the conserved F or W. A D gene is named only where the DNA matches it firmly. Some rows have no size entry. The others give once, few or many, or a class for an expanded clone.

>TRBV7-2|-|TRBJ2-1|-
TGTGCCAGCAGCCCTCGGGTTAGGCAAAAAGCCACCTCCTACAATGAGCAGTTCTTC
CASSPRVRQKATSYNEQFF
>TRBV7-2|TRBD2|TRBJ2-1|few
TGTGCCAGCAGCCCCGGGACTAGCGGGGTTGAGCAGTTCTTC
CASSPGTSGVEQFF
>TRBV28|-|TRBJ1-1|-
TGTGCCAGCAGGCGGGGGGGTGAAGCTTTCTTT
CASRRGGEAFF
>TRBV7-9|TRBD2|TRBJ2-3|-
TGTGCCAGCAGCAGGGGACTAGCGGTAGATACGCAGTATTTT
CASSRGLAVDTQYF
>TRBV28|-|TRBJ1-2|-
TGTGCCAGCAGTTTAGGAGGCACTGACTATGGCTACACCTTC
CASSLGGTDYGYTF
>TRBV5-4|TRBD2|TRBJ2-1|-
TGTGCCAGCAGCTCCCCGAGCGGGAGGACTGACTATGAGCAGTTCTTC
CASSSPSGRTDYEQFF
>TRBV25-1|-|TRBJ2-7|-
TGTGCCAGCAGTGAAGGGTACAGATCCTACGAGCAGTACTTC
CASSEGYRSYEQYF
>TRBV6-4|TRBD2|TRBJ2-3|-
TGTGCCAGCAGTCCGACTAGCGGGCGCACAGATACGCAGTATTTT
CASSPTSGRTDTQYF
>TRBV5-6|-|TRBJ2-6|-
TGTGCCAGCAGCCACCGGGACACTTACTCTGGGGCCAACGTCCTGACTTTC
CASSHRDTYSGANVLTF
>TRBV5-1|-|TRBJ1-3|-
TGCGCCAGCAGCTTGAATCTTGGGGCAGGAAACACCATATATTTT
CASSLNLGAGNTIYF
>TRBV7-2|-|TRBJ2-3|-
TGTGCCAGCAGCTTAGAGACGGGAGATCGCACAGATACGCAGTATTTT
CASSLETGDRTDTQYF
>TRBV5-6|TRBD1|TRBJ1-1|-
TGTGCCAGCAGCTTGGGGACAGGGGGATTGGTTTCTGAAGCTTTCTTT
CASSLGTGGLVSEAFF
>TRBV3-1/TRBV3-2|TRBD1|TRBJ1-3|few
TGTGCCAGCAGCCCTGGGACAGGGAACACCATATATTTT
CASSPGTGNTIYF
>TRBV5-1|-|TRBJ1-2|-
TGCGCCAGCAGCCGAGGAGGGATTGAGGGCTACACCTTC
CASSRGGIEGYTF
>TRBV4-1|TRBD1|TRBJ2-1|-
TGCGCCAGCAGCCAAGTTTGGGACAGATTACTCAATGAGCAGTTCTTC
CASSQVWDRLLNEQFF
>TRBV5-4|-|TRBJ1-1|-
TGTGCCAGCAGCCCCCGCGGGGGGATGAACACTGAAGCTTTCTTT
CASSPRGGMNTEAFF
>TRBV7-2|-|TRBJ1-1|few
TGTGCCAGCAGCTCTCAGTCAGTCACTGAAGCTTTCTTT
CASSSQSVTEAFF
>TRBV19|-|TRBJ1-5|many
TGTGCCAGTAGTATGCTCCCCGACGGAGGTTATAGCAATCAGCCCCAGCATTTT
CASSMLPDGGYSNQPQHF
>TRBV18|-|TRBJ2-7|-
TGTGCCAGCTCACCCGGGGTAAGCTCCTACGAGCAGTACTTC
CASSPGVSSYEQYF
>TRBV7-2|TRBD1|TRBJ2-1|few
TGTGCCAGCAGCCCAGGGACAGGGGGCGGCGAGCAGTTCTTC
CASSPGTGGGEQFF
>TRBV11-1|TRBD1|TRBJ1-1|few
TGTGCCAGCAGCGCTCAGACAGGGGGCTTCACTGAAGCTTTCTTT
CASSAQTGGFTEAFF
>TRBV9|-|TRBJ1-1|-
TGTGCCAGCAGCCCTATTACAGGGAACACTGAAGCTTTCTTT
CASSPITGNTEAFF
>TRBV5-1|-|TRBJ1-5|-
TGCGCCAGCAGCTTACAGGGAGGGATGCAGCCCCAGCATTTT
CASSLQGGMQPQHF
>TRBV6-5|-|TRBJ1-5|-
TGTGCCAGCAGCATAGGGGGTGGCCAGCCCCAGCATTTT
CASSIGGGQPQHF
>TRBV24-1|-|TRBJ1-2|-
TGTGCCACCAGTGATCCTCAGGGGTACTATGGCTACACCTTC
CATSDPQGYYGYTF
>TRBV9|TRBD2|TRBJ2-2|-
TGTGCCAGCAGCGTAACTAGCGGGAGTGGCGGGGAGCTGTTTTTT
CASSVTSGSGGELFF
>TRBV12-3/TRBV12-4|-|TRBJ1-3|-
TGTGCCAGCAGTTTTAGTACTGGAAACACCATATATTTT
CASSFSTGNTIYF
>TRBV18|-|TRBJ1-1|-
TGTGCCAGCTCTCTCAACAGGGACACTGAAGCTTTCTTT
CASSLNRDTEAFF
>TRBV5-1|-|TRBJ1-1|-
TGCGCCAGCAGCTCGCCTGGGAGGAACACTGAAGCTTTCTTT
CASSSPGRNTEAFF
>TRBV28|TRBD2|TRBJ2-3|-
TGTGCCAGCAGTTTTAGTGGGAGGGGCACAGATACGCAGTATTTT
CASSFSGRGTDTQYF
>TRBV10-3|TRBD1|TRBJ1-6|-
TGTGCCATCAGTGAGTCGGGGACAGGTCAAAATTCACCCCTCCACTTT
CAISESGTGQNSPLHF
>TRBV11-3|-|TRBJ2-1|-
TGTGCCAGCAGCTTAGGACTCTACAATGAGCAGTTCTTC
CASSLGLYNEQFF
>TRBV5-1|TRBD2|TRBJ2-3|-
TGCGCCAGCAGCTTGGGGACTAGTTATTTCGCAGATACGCAGTATTTT
CASSLGTSYFADTQYF
>TRBV2|-|TRBJ1-6|-
TGTGCCAGCAGTGAAACAGGGCAAAAGAATTCACCCCTCCACTTT
CASSETGQKNSPLHF
>TRBV5-8|TRBD1|TRBJ1-5|-
TGTGCCAGCAGCTTGGCCTTAGGGACAGGGAGGCAGCCCCAGCATTTT
CASSLALGTGRQPQHF
>TRBV28|TRBD2|TRBJ2-1|-
TGTGCCAGCAGTCCCTGGGGACTAGCGAGCTACAATGAGCAGTTCTTC
CASSPWGLASYNEQFF
>TRBV15|TRBD1|TRBJ1-2|once
TGTGCCACCAGCAGAGAGTTTGGACAGGGATATGGCTACACCTTC
CATSREFGQGYGYTF
>TRBV7-2|-|TRBJ1-5|-
TGTGCCAGCAGCTTAGGTCAGGGGTATAAGCCCCAGCATTTT
CASSLGQGYKPQHF
>TRBV5-1|TRBD2|TRBJ2-1|-
TGCGCCAGCAGCCCGGGAGGATCCCATGAGCAGTTCTTC
CASSPGGSHEQFF
>TRBV5-1|-|TRBJ1-2|-
TGCGCCAGCAGCTTGGGAGGCCTTGGGGGCTACACCTTC
CASSLGGLGGYTF
>TRBV4-1|-|TRBJ1-2|-
TGCGCCAGCAGCCAAGACGAGGGAGGAATAGGAAGAAGAAACTATGGCTACACCTTC
CASSQDEGGIGRRNYGYTF
>TRBV7-2|TRBD1|TRBJ1-4|-
TGTGCCAGCAGCTTTGGAGACAGGGAGGTCCAAAAACTGTTTTTT
CASSFGDREVQKLFF
>TRBV21-1|-|TRBJ1-5|few
TGTGCCAGCACTTATTCGGCGGGCAATCAGCCCCAGCATTTT
CASTYSAGNQPQHF
>TRBV3-1/TRBV3-2|-|TRBJ1-1|-
TGTGCCAGCACGGACATGAACACTGAAGCTTTCTTT
CASTDMNTEAFF
>TRBV5-1|TRBD1|TRBJ2-1|-
TGCGCCAGCAGCGTAGGACAGGGGTACAATGAGCAGTTCTTC
CASSVGQGYNEQFF
>TRBV3-1/TRBV3-2|-|TRBJ1-2|-
TGTGCCAGCAGCCTCAACAGGGCGACTGGCTACACCTTC
CASSLNRATGYTF
>TRBV29-1|-|TRBJ1-1|-
TGCAGCGTTGAAGGCAGGGGGAACACTGAAGCTTTCTTT
CSVEGRGNTEAFF
>TRBV13|TRBD2|TRBJ2-7|-
TGTGCCAGCAGCTTACGGGGGGGATACGAGCAGTACTTC
CASSLRGGYEQYF
>TRBV7-9|TRBD2|TRBJ2-1|-
TGTGCCAGCAGCTTCGGACTAGCGGGAGATATTTTCGGGAATGAGCAGTTCTTC
CASSFGLAGDIFGNEQFF
>TRBV10-3|-|TRBJ2-7|few
TGTGCCATCAAATCGACGGAGAAATCCTACGAGCAGTACTTC
CAIKSTEKSYEQYF
>TRBV28|-|TRBJ1-6|-
TGTGCCAGCAGTTTTTCCGGTTCACCCCTCCACTTT
CASSFSGSPLHF
>TRBV2|-|TRBJ1-3|-
TGTGCCAGCAGTCTACAGGGAAAGGGGATCTCTGGAAACACCATATATTTT
CASSLQGKGISGNTIYF
>TRBV9|-|TRBJ2-3|-
TGTGCCAGCAGCGTAGTTCCAGGGGCAGATACGCAGTATTTT
CASSVVPGADTQYF